This passage covers 5 T cell receptor beta chains from one sample sequenced in a study of blood T cell repertoires in COVID-19. Method: immunoSEQ multiplex PCR; TCRdb's copy keeps in-frame clones and lacks some. The profile covers about 230,000 clones, with about 91% appearing a single time and about 2.5% taken by the ten largest. The source material was PBMCs or T cells enriched from blood (not recorded which). These receptors were taken from a woman between 35 and 50 years old with acute COVID-19.

This chain uses TRBV30 with TRBJ1-4; D is perhaps TRBD1 (5 bases). This CDR3 contains 13 residues. V lost 5 bases to trimming and J lost 7 bases, with 14 bases between them. Germline V gene data show CDR1 as GTSNPN and CDR2 as SVGIG (reference sequence). The CDR3 is CAWAGGGSEKLFF. Written as DNA, the CDR3 is TGTGCCTGGGCTGGGGGGGGGAGTGAAAAACTGTTTTTT.

The chain joins TRBV11-2 to TRBJ2-7; D is ambiguous. V gave up 1 base and J gave up 4 bases, with 14 bases separating them. The CDR3 is 15 residues long. Germline CDR1 and CDR2: SGHAT and FQNNGV. In nucleotides, the CDR3 is TGTGCCAGCAGCTTAGGTATAAACGCCAGATACGAGCAGTACGTC. Translated: CASSLGINARYEQYV.

This clone was detected only once. The chain carries TRBV9 and TRBJ1-1, with 9 bases lining up with TRBD1. V was clipped by 4 bases and J by 4 bases; unmatched bases: 5. This CDR3 has 14 residues. The germline V gene has CDR1 SGDLS and CDR2 YYNGEE. The CDR3 nucleotides are TGTGCCAGCAGCCCCCAGACAGGGGGCACTGAAGCTTTCTTT. This sequence encodes CASSPQTGGTEAFF.

This clone was recorded only once. V usage is TRBV25-1 and J usage is TRBJ1-2; TRBD1 agrees at 7 bases. Losses at the gene ends were 3 bases for V and 4 bases for J; bases not matched to a gene: 8. Germline loops: CDR1 MGHDK, CDR2 SYGVNS. This CDR3 is 15 amino acids long. The CDR3 DNA reads TGTGCCAGCAGTGAGCCGGGACAGCCCTCCTATGGCTACACCTTC. Translation gives CASSEPGQPSYGYTF.

In nucleotides, the CDR3 is TGTGCCAGCAGCTTAAGTGGACAGTTCAATCAGCCCCAGCATTTT. Translation: CASSLSGQFNQPQHF. The chain combines TRBV11-2 with TRBJ1-5; maybe TRBD1 (6 bases). Trimming cost V 2 bases and J 3 bases, with 11 bases left between them. The CDR3 has 15 amino acids. Germline CDR1 is SGHAT and CDR2 is FQNNGV.